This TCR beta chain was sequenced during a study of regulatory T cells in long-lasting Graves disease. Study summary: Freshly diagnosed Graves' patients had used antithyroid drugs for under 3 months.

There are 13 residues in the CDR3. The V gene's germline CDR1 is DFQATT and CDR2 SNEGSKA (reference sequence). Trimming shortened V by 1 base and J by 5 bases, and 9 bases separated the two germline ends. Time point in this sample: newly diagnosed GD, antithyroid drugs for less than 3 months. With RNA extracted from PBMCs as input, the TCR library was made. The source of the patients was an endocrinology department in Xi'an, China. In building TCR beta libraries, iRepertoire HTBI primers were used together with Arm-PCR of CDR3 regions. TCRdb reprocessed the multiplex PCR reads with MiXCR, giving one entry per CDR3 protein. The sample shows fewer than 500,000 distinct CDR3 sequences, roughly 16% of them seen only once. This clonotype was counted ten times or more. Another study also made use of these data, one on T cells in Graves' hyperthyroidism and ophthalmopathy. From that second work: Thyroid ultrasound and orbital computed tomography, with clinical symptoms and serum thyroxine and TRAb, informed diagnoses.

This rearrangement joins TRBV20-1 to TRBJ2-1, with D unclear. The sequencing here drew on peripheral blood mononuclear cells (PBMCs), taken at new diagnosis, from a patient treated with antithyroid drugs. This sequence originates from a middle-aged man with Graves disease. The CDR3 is CSARVPGDNEQFF. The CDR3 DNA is TGCAGTGCTAGAGTCCCCGGAGACAATGAGCAGTTCTTC.